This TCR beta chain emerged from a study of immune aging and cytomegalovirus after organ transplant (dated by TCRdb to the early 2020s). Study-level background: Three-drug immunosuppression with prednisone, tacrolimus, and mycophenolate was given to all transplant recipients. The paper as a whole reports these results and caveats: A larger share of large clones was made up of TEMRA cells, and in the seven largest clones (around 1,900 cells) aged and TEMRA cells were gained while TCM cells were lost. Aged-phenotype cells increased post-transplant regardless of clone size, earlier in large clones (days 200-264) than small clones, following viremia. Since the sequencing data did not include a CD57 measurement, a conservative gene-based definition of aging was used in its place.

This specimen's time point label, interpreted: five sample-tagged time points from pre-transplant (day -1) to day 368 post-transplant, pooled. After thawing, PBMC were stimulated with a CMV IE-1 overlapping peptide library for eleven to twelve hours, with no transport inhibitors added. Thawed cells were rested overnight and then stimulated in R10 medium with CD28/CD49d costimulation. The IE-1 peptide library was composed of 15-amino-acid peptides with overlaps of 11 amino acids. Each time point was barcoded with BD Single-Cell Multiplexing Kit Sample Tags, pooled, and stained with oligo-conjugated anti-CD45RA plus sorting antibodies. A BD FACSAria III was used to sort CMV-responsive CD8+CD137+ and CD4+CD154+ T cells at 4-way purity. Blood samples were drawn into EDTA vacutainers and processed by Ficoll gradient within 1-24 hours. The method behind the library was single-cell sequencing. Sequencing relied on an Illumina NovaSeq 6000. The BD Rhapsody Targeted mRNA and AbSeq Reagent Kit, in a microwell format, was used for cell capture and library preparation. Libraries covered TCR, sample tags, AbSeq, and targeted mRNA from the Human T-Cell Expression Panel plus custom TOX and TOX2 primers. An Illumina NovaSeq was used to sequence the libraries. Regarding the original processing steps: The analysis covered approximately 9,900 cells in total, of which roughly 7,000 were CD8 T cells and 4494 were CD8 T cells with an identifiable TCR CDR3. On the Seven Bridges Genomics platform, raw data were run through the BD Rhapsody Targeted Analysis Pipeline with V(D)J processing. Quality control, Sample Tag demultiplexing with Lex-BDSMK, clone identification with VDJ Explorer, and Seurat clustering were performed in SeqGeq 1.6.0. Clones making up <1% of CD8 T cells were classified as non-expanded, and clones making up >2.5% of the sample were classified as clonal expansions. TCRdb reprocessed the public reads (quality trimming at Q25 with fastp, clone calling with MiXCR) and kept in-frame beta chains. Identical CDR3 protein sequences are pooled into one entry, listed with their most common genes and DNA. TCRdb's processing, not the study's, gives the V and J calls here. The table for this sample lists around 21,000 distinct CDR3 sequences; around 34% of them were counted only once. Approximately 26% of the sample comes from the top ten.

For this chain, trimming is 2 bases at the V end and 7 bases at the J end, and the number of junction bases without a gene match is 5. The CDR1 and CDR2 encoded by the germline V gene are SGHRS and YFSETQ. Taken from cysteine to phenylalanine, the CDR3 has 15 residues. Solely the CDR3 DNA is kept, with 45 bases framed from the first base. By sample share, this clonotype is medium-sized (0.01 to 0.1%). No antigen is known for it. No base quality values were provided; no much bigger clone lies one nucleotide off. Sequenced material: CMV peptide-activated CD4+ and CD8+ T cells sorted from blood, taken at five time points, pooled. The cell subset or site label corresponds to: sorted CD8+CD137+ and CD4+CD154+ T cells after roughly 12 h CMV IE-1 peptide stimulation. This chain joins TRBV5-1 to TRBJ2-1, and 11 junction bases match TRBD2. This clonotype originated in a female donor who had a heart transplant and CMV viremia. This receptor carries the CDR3 CASSLLAGVGNEQFF. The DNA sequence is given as TGCGCCAGCAGCTTACTAGCGGGAGTAGGGAATGAGCAGTTCTTC.